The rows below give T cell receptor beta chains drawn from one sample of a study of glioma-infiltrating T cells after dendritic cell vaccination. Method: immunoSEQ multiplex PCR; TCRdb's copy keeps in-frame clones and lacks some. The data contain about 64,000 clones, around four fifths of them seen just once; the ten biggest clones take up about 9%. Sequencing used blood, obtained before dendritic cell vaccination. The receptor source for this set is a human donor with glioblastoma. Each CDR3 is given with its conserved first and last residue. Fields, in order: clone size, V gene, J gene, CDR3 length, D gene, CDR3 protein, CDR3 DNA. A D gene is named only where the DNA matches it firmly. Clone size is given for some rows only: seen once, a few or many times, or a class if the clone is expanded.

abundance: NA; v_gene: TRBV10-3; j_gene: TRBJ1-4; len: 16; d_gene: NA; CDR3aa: CAISDYRVMTNEKLFF; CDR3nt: TGTGCCATCAGTGATTACAGGGTTATGACTAATGAAAAACTGTTTTTT
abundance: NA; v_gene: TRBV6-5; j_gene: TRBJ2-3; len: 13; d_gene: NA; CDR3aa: CASSYGSTDTQYF; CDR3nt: TGTGCCAGCAGTTACGGGAGTACAGATACGCAGTATTTT
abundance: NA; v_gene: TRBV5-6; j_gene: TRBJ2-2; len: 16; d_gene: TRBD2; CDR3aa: CASITWGAGGTGELFF; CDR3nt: TGTGCCAGCATTACCTGGGGAGCGGGGGGCACCGGGGAGCTGTTTTTT
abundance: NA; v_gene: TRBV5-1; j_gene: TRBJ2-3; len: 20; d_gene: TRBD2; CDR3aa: CASSLRTSGGVQKSTDTQYF; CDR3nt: TGCGCCAGCAGCCTACGGACTAGCGGGGGGGTTCAAAAAAGCACAGATACGCAGTATTTT
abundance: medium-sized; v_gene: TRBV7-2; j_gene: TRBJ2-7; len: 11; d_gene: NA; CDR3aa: CASSTINEQYF; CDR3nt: TGTGCCAGCAGCACTATTAACGAGCAGTACTTC
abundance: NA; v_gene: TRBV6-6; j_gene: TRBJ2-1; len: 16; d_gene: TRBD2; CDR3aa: CASSYPSSGGFNEQFF; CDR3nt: TGTGCCAGCAGTTACCCTTCTAGCGGGGGGTTCAATGAGCAGTTCTTC
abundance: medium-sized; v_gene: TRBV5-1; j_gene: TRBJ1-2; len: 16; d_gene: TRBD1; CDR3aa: CASSSEQGARRYGYTF; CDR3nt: TGCGCCAGCTCATCTGAACAGGGGGCGCGCCGCTATGGCTACACCTTC
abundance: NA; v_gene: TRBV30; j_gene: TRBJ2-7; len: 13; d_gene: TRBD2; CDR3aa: CAWSLGGGYEQYF; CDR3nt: TGTGCCTGGAGTCTCGGGGGGGGCTACGAGCAGTACTTC
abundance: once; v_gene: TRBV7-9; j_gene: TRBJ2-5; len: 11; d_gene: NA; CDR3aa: CASSPQETQYF; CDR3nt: TGTGCCAGCAGCCCTCAAGAGACCCAGTACTTC
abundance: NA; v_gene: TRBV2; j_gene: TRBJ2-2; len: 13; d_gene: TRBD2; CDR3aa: CASGLARTGELFF; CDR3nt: TGTGCCAGCGGACTAGCCCGCACCGGGGAGCTGTTTTTT
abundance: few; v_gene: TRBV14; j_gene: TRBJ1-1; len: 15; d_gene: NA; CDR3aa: CASSPPGGRHTEAFF; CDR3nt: TGTGCCAGCAGCCCCCCGGGAGGGCGGCACACTGAAGCTTTCTTT
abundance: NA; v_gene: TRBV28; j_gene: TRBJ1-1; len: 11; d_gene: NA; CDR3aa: CASRRTTEAFF; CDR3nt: TGTGCCAGCAGGCGAACCACTGAAGCTTTCTTT
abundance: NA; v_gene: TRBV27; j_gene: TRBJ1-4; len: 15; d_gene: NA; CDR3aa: CASSLWFSEGEKLFF; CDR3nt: TGTGCCAGCAGTTTATGGTTCAGTGAGGGTGAAAAACTGTTTTTT
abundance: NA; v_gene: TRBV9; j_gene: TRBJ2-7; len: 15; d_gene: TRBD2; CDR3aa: CASSVSGGRDYEQYF; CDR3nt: TGTGCCAGCAGCGTATCGGGGGGTCGAGACTACGAGCAGTACTTC
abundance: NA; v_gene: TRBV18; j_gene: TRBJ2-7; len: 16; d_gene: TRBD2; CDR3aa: CASSHGLAGGLGEQYF; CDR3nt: TGTGCCAGCTCACACGGACTAGCGGGGGGGCTAGGCGAGCAGTACTTC
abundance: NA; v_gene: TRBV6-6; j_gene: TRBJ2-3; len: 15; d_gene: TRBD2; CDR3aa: CASSYAGLATDTQYF; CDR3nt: TGTGCCAGCAGCTACGCGGGACTAGCAACAGATACGCAGTATTTT
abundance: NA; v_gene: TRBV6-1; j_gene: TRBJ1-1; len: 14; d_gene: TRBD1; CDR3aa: CASSDRGLNTEAFF; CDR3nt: TGTGCCAGCAGTGATAGGGGGCTGAACACTGAAGCTTTCTTT
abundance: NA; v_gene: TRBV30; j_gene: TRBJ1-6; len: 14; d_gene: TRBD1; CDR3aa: CAWGLTGGLGTLHF; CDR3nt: TGTGCCTGGGGCCTGACAGGGGGACTTGGAACCCTCCACTTT
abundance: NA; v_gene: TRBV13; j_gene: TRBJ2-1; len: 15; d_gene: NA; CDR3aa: CASSLRASDYNEQFF; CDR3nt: TGTGCCAGCAGCTTACGAGCGTCCGATTACAATGAGCAGTTCTTC
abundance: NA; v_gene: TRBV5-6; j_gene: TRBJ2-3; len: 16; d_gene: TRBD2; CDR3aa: CASSPWTSGGLGTQYF; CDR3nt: TGTGCCAGCAGCCCATGGACTAGCGGGGGGCTCGGTACGCAGTATTTT
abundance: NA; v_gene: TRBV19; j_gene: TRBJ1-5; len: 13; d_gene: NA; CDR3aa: CAAGFDDNQPQHF; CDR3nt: TGTGCCGCGGGCTTCGACGACAATCAGCCCCAGCATTTT
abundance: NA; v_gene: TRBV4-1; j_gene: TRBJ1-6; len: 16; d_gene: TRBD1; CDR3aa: CASSPPPGQAPSPLHF; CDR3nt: TGCGCCAGCAGCCCCCCGCCGGGACAGGCACCTTCACCCCTCCACTTT
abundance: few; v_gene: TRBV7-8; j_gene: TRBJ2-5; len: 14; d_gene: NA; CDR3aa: CASSLSQLQETQYF; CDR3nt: TGTGCCAGCAGCTTATCACAGCTACAAGAGACCCAGTACTTC
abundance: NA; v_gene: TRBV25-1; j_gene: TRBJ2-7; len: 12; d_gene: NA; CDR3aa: CASHGHTYEQYF; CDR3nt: TGTGCCAGCCATGGACACACCTACGAGCAGTACTTC
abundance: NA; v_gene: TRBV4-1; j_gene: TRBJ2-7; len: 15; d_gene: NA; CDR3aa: CASSLAGFSSYEQYF; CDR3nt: TGCGCCAGCAGTCTGGCAGGATTTAGCTCCTACGAGCAGTACTTC
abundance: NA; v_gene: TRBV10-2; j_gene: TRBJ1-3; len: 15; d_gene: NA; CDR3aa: CASSEGGYSGNTIYF; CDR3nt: TGCGCCAGCAGTGAGGGGGGGTACTCTGGAAACACCATATATTTT
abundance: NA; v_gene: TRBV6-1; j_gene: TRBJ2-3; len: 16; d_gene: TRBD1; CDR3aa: CASSGTGGFYTDTQYF; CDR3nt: TGTGCCAGCAGTGGGACAGGGGGCTTCTACACAGATACGCAGTATTTT
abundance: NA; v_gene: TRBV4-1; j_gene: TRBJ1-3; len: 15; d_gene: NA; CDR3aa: CASSQDHRVGNTIYF; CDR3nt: TGCGCCAGCAGCCAAGATCACAGGGTAGGAAACACCATATATTTT
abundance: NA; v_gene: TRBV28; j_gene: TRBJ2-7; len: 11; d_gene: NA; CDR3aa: CASNGVNEQYF; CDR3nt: TGTGCCAGCAACGGGGTAAACGAGCAGTACTTC
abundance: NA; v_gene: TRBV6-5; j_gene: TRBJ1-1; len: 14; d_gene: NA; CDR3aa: CASTYRNRNTEAFF; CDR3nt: TGTGCCAGCACCTACCGAAATAGGAACACTGAAGCTTTCTTT
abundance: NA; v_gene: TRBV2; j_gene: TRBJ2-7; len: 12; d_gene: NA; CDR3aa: CASSRSGYEQYF; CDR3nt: TGTGCCAGCAGTCGGTCAGGCTACGAGCAGTACTTC
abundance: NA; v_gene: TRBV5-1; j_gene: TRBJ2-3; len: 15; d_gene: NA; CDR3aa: CASSGQGGGQDTQYF; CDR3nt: TGCGCCAGCAGCGGGCAGGGGGGCGGGCAGGATACGCAGTATTTT
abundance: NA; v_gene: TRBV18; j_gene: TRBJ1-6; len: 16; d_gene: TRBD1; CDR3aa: CASSPPWGQGGSSLHF; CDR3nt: TGTGCCAGCTCACCACCCTGGGGACAGGGAGGTTCATCCCTCCACTTT
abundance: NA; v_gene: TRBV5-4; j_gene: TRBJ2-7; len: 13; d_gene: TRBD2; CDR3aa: CASSFSGGAEQYF; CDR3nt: TGTGCCAGCAGCTTTAGCGGGGGGGCCGAGCAGTACTTC
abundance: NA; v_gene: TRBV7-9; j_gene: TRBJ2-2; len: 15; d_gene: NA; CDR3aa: CASSLVSGTVGELFF; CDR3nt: TGTGCCAGCAGCTTAGTGTCCGGGACTGTCGGGGAGCTGTTTTTT
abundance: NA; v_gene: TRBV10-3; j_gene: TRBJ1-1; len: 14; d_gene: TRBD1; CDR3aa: CAAHRDRVDTEAFF; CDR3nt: TGTGCCGCCCACCGGGACAGGGTTGACACTGAAGCTTTCTTT
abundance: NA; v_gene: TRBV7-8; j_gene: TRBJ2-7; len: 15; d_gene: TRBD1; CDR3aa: CASSPWDRGAYEQYF; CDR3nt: TGTGCCAGCAGCCCATGGGACAGGGGGGCCTACGAGCAGTACTTC
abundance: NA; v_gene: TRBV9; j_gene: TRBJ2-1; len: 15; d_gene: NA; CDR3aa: CASSVGGNNYNEQFF; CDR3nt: TGTGCCAGCAGCGTAGGGGGCAACAACTACAATGAGCAGTTCTTC
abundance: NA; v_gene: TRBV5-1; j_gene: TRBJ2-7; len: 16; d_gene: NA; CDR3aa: CASSPTGAGRSYEQYF; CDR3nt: TGCGCCAGCAGCCCCACTGGAGCGGGTAGGTCCTACGAGCAGTACTTC
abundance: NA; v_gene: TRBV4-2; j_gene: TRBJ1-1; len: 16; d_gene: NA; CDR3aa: CASSQDTNRVNTEAFF; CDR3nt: TGTGCCAGCAGCCAAGATACCAACCGGGTGAACACTGAAGCTTTCTTT
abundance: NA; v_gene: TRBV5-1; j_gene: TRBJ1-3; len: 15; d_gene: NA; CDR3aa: CASSSPDSAGNTIYF; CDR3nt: TGCGCCAGCAGCTCGCCGGACAGCGCTGGAAACACCATATATTTT
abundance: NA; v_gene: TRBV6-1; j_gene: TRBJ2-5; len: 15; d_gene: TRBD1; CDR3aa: CASSADRGVWETQYF; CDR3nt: TGTGCCAGCAGTGCCGACAGGGGAGTATGGGAGACCCAGTACTTC
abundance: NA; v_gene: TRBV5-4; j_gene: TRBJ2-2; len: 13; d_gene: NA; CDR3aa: CASSRTGAGELFF; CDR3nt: TGTGCCAGCAGCCGTACGGGGGCCGGGGAGCTGTTTTTT
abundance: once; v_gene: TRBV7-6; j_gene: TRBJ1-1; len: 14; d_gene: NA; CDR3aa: CASSSLTLNTEAFF; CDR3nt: TGTGCCAGCAGCTCCCTCACATTGAACACTGAAGCTTTCTTT
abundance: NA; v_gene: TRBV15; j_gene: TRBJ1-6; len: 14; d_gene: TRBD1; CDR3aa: CATSPDRGNSPLHF; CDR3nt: TGTGCCACCAGCCCCGACAGGGGGAATTCACCCCTCCACTTT
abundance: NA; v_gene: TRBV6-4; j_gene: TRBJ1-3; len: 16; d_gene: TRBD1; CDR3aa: CASSDGTASSGNTIYF; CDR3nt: TGTGCCAGCAGTGACGGGACAGCCTCATCTGGAAACACCATATATTTT
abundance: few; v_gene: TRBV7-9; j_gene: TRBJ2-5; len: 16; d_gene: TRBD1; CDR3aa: CASSLALTGVRETQYF; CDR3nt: TGTGCCAGCAGCTTGGCCCTGACAGGGGTTCGGGAGACCCAGTACTTC
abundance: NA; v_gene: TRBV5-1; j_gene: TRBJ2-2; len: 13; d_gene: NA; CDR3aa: CASSFGGGGELFF; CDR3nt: TGCGCCAGCAGCTTTGGGGGCGGCGGGGAGCTGTTTTTT
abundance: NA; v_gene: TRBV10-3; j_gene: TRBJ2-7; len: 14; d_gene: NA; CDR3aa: CAISESTQRSRQYF; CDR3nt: TGTGCCATCAGTGAGTCGACTCAGAGAAGCAGGCAGTACTTC
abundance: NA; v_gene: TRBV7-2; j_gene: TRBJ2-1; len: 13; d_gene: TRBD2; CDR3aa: CASSHDSGGEQFF; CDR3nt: TGTGCCAGCAGCCACGACTCGGGGGGTGAGCAGTTCTTC
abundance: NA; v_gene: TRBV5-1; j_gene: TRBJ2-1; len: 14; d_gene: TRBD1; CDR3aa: CASATGTVHNEQFF; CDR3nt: TGCGCCAGCGCAACCGGGACAGTACACAATGAGCAGTTCTTC
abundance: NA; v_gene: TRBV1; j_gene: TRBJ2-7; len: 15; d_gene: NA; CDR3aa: CTSSPTGGHPYEQYF; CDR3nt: TGCACCAGCAGCCCAACGGGGGGCCACCCCTACGAGCAGTACTTC